These 21 T cell receptor beta chains were all obtained from the same sample, sequenced in a study of cytomegalovirus exposure and HLA in healthy donors. Profiled with immunoSEQ multiplex PCR; TCRdb holds only in-frame clones, not every one. Of approximately 58,000 clones in the sample, 85% to 95% were seen once. The sample consisted of PBMCs. The receptors come from a woman aged 18-29 years in good health and CMV-seropositive.

V usage is TRBV29-1 and J usage is TRBJ2-2; 7 bases are shared with TRBD1. Germline-derived CDR1 and CDR2 are SQVTM and ANQGSEA. CDR3 length equals 12 residues. Trimming cost V 7 bases and J 1 base; bases outside gene matches: 0. This chain's CDR3 is CSGTGNTGELFF. In DNA form, the CDR3 reads TGCAGCGGGACAGGGAACACCGGGGAGCTGTTTTTT.

V gene TRBV2 combines with J gene TRBJ2-5, with 9 nucleotides matching TRBD2. V shed 1 base and J 2 bases; nucleotides not matched to a gene: 2. Germline-derived CDR1 and CDR2 are SNHLY and FYNNEI. The CDR3 length is 15 residues. CDR3 loop: CASSEEGLAQETQYF. CDR3 nucleotide sequence: TGTGCCAGCAGTGAAGAAGGACTAGCGCAAGAGACCCAGTACTTC. Filled out from reference TRBV2 and TRBJ2-5, the complete variable domain reads EPEVTQTPSHQVTQMGQEVILRCVPISNHLYFYWYRQILGQKVEFLVSFYNNEISEKSEIFDDQFSVERPDGSNFTLKIRSTKLEDSAMYFCASSEEGLAQETQYFGPGTRLLVL.

This chain uses TRBV7-2 with TRBJ1-2, with D perhaps TRBD1 (6 bases). Germline-derived CDR1 and CDR2 are SGHTA and FQGNSA. The CDR3 is 15 amino acids. V dropped 4 bases and J dropped 4 bases, with 16 bases sitting between them. The CDR3 loop reads CASSSNPGHIYGYTF. Written as DNA, the CDR3 is TGTGCCAGCAGCTCCAACCCGGGACACATCTATGGCTACACCTTC.

This chain links TRBV28 with TRBJ2-7, with D possibly TRBD1 on 6 matching bases. Germline CDR1 MDHEN, CDR2 SYDVKM. CDR3 length equals 14 residues. Trimming pared 10 bases from V and 6 bases from J, leaving 22 bases between. The CDR3 region is CATGWGLDRREQYF. The DNA of the CDR3 is TGTGCCACGGGGTGGGGGCTAGATCGACGCGAGCAGTACTTC.

This clone came up a few times. The chain has TRBV2 and TRBJ1-3, with D unresolved. Germline CDR1 reads SNHLY; CDR2 reads FYNNEI. There are 15 residues in the CDR3. Trimming left V 6 bases short and J 0 bases short, with 12 bases between. CDR3 in amino acids: CASSAPLGSGNTIYF. CDR3 nucleotide sequence: TGTGCCAGCAGCGCGCCACTAGGCTCTGGAAACACCATATATTTT.

The V gene is TRBV19, the J gene TRBJ2-7, with D unclear. The CDR3 is made up of 14 amino acids. Germline V gene data show CDR1 as LNHDA and CDR2 as SQIVND (reference sequence). The V gene lost 0 bases and the J gene lost 6 bases, with 12 bases spanning the gap. The CDR3, as DNA: TGTGCCAGTAGTATAGATGGTACTAATATCGAGCAGTACTTC. Translation: CASSIDGTNIEQYF.

Only one count was recorded for this clone. The chain links TRBV7-6 to TRBJ1-1; TRBD1 aligns across 10 bases. The CDR3 is 15 residues long. The germline V gene encodes CDR1 SGHVS and CDR2 FNYEAQ. With 8 bases clipped from V and 6 bases from J, the junction kept 12 bases outside the gene matches. The CDR3 region is CASGTTGGMRAEAFF. In nucleotides, the CDR3 is TGTGCCAGCGGAACGACAGGGGGCATGAGGGCTGAAGCTTTCTTT.

The chain is built from TRBV6-6 and TRBJ2-1; tentative D call: TRBD2 (5 bases). CDR1 MNHNY and CDR2 SVGAGI come from the germline V gene (reference sequence). This CDR3 is 12 amino acids long. V lost 8 bases and J lost 8, with 13 bases in between. In nucleotides, the CDR3 is TGTGCCAGCGGCTTACGGGGAGATGAGCAGTTCTTC. Amino acid sequence: CASGLRGDEQFF.

The rearrangement uses TRBV2 and TRBJ2-7; weak D call: TRBD1 (6 bases). Trimming took off 3 bases at V and 0 bases at J, with 9 bases between the two ends. Germline V gives CDR1 SNHLY, CDR2 FYNNEI. This CDR3 region has 14 residues. The DNA of the CDR3 is TGTGCCAGCAGTGACAGGGGCAGCTCCTACGAGCAGTACTTC. Its protein is CASSDRGSSYEQYF. Full variable domain (remainder filled in from reference TRBV2 and TRBJ2-7): EPEVTQTPSHQVTQMGQEVILRCVPISNHLYFYWYRQILGQKVEFLVSFYNNEISEKSEIFDDQFSVERPDGSNFTLKIRSTKLEDSAMYFCASSDRGSSYEQYFGPGTRLTVT.

The chain joins TRBV4-2 to TRBJ2-3; 14 nucleotides align to TRBD2. Germline V gene data show CDR1 as LGHNA and CDR2 as YNFKEQ. The CDR3 contains 16 residues. V was clipped by 3 bases and J by 1 base; unmatched bases: 0. CDR3 loop: CASSQGLAGGTDTQYF. The CDR3 DNA is TGTGCCAGCAGCCAGGGACTAGCGGGGGGCACAGATACGCAGTATTTT.

The gene calls are TRBV5-1 and TRBJ2-7; D gene uncertain. The V and J ends lost 0 bases and 2 bases respectively, with 6 bases between them. The germline V gene has CDR1 SGHRS and CDR2 YFSETQ. This CDR3 has 13 amino acids. Here the CDR3 reads CASSLDSPYEQYF. The CDR3 coding sequence is TGCGCCAGCAGCTTGGACAGCCCCTACGAGCAGTACTTC. The full variable domain, its missing parts supplied by reference TRBV5-1 and TRBJ2-7, is KAGVTQTPRYLIKTRGQQVTLSCSPISGHRSVSWYQQTPGQGLQFLFEYFSETQRNKGNFPGRFSGRQFSNSRSEMNVSTLELGDSALYLCASSLDSPYEQYFGPGTRLTVT.

The chain combines TRBV5-8 with TRBJ1-5; 7 nucleotides match TRBD1. This CDR3 comprises 14 residues. Germline assignment: CDR1 SGHTS and CDR2 YDEGEE. Trimming cost V 2 bases and J 2 bases; bases outside gene matches: 1. The CDR3 coding sequence is TGTGCCAGCAGCTTAGGGACAGGCAATCAGCCCCAGCATTTT. Its protein is CASSLGTGNQPQHF.

The chain is built from TRBV5-1 and TRBJ1-5; the match to TRBD1 covers 7 bases. The CDR3 length is 14 residues. Trimming took 0 bases from V and 7 from J; bases not matched to a gene: 4. Germline CDR1 reads SGHRS; CDR2 reads YFSETQ. CDR3: CASSLEGGGQPQHF. CDR3 bases: TGCGCCAGCAGCTTGGAAGGGGGCGGACAGCCCCAGCATTTT.

The chain couples TRBV4-2 to TRBJ2-1, with D unclear. V was pared by 1 base and J by 6 bases, with 7 bases between. This CDR3 comprises 13 residues. Germline values: CDR1 LGHNA, CDR2 YNFKEQ. The CDR3 DNA follows: TGTGCCAGCAGCCAAGGGCTTCGCAATGAGCAGTTCTTC. Translated, it gives CASSQGLRNEQFF.

This sequence joins TRBV5-1 and TRBJ2-2; the match to TRBD1 covers 7 bases. The CDR3 totals 15 residues. The V and J ends lost 3 bases and 2 bases, in that order; junction bases with no gene match: 4. Germline-derived CDR1 and CDR2 are SGHRS and YFSETQ. The CDR3 loop is CASSSGTVNTGELFF. CDR3 sequence (DNA): TGCGCCAGCAGCTCGGGGACAGTTAACACCGGGGAGCTGTTTTTT.

The chain carries TRBV28 and TRBJ2-7; D gene uncertain. Germline V CDR1 and CDR2: MDHEN, SYDVKM. V was cut by 4 bases and J by 4 bases, with 8 bases left in between. The CDR3 totals 12 residues. The CDR3 nucleotides are TGTGCCAGCAGTTCAGGCCAGTACGAGCAGTACTTC. Protein product: CASSSGQYEQYF.

This clone appeared once. V is TRBV9 and J is TRBJ2-1, with 14 bases identical to TRBD2. The CDR3 covers 16 residues. J gave up 6 bases and V 1 base, and 3 bases lay outside the gene matches. Looked up from germline, CDR1 is SGDLS and CDR2 is YYNGEE. The CDR3 loop is CASSVRLAGGINEQFF. CDR3 sequence (DNA): TGTGCCAGCAGCGTACGACTAGCGGGAGGGATCAATGAGCAGTTCTTC.

The rearrangement links TRBV5-6 to TRBJ1-1; D gene uncertain. There are 14 residues in the CDR3. Germline assignment: CDR1 SGHDT and CDR2 YYEEEE. V lost 1 base and J 1 base, leaving 8 bases between the germline ends. The CDR3 protein is CASSLLGPNTEAFF. The DNA of the CDR3 is TGTGCCAGCAGCTTGTTGGGCCCGAACACTGAAGCTTTCTTT. The full variable domain, completed using reference TRBV5-6 and TRBJ1-1, is DAGVTQSPTHLIKTRGQQVTLRCSPKSGHDTVSWYQQALGQGPQFIFQYYEEEERQRGNFPDRFSGHQFPNYSSELNVNALLLGDSALYLCASSLLGPNTEAFFGQGTRLTVV.

This rearrangement joins TRBV7-3 to TRBJ2-3; TRBD2 agrees at 9 bases. This CDR3 region has 13 residues. J lost 3 bases, V lost 8 bases, and 3 bases had no gene match. Germline V gives CDR1 SGHTA, CDR2 FQGTGA. The CDR3 loop is CASGAGGTDTQYF. CDR3 in DNA: TGTGCCAGCGGAGCGGGAGGTACAGATACGCAGTATTTT.

This chain connects TRBV19 to TRBJ2-3; weak D call: TRBD1 (5 bases). CDR1 is LNHDA, CDR2 SQIVND, per germline (reference sequence). The CDR3 extends over 15 amino acids. V lost 4 bases and J 5 bases, leaving 16 bases between the germline ends. The CDR3 region is CASSTRIGDVDTQYF. The CDR3 DNA follows: TGTGCCAGTAGTACCCGTATAGGGGATGTAGATACGCAGTATTTT.

This chain links TRBV19 with TRBJ2-7, with D maybe TRBD2 (5 bases). V dropped 6 bases and J dropped 6 bases, with 18 bases sitting between them. Germline values: CDR1 LNHDA, CDR2 SQIVND (reference sequence). The CDR3 has 14 residues. The CDR3 DNA reads TGTGCCAGTAGCCTAACCTTTGGGAGCGGCGAGCAGTACTTC. This codes for CASSLTFGSGEQYF.